The clone carrying this T cell receptor beta chain has a count of ten or more. Clinical histories supplied by participants themselves formed the basis of cohort assignment. The method was immunoSEQ multiplex PCR; TCRdb's version includes in-frame clones alone and lacks a portion of them. The top ten clones hold approximately 11% of a sample with about 140,000 clones, about 89% of them seen once. V lost 1 base to trimming and J lost 2 bases; unmatched junction nucleotides: 7. The germline V gene encodes CDR1 SEHNR and CDR2 FQNEAQ (reference sequence). There are 16 residues in the CDR3. This record belongs to a study of blood T cell repertoires in COVID-19. Study-wide context: The samples span acute and convalescent COVID-19 from the United States, Italy and Spain.

This sequence was found in a man aged 60-69 years who had recovered from COVID-19. The source material was PBMCs or T cells enriched from blood (not recorded which). This sequence joins TRBV7-9 and TRBJ2-7; TRBD2 aligns across 8 bases. For the CDR3, the DNA is TGTGCCAGCAGCTTAGAACGACTAGCGCGACCCTACGAGCAGTACTTC. It is translated as CASSLERLARPYEQYF.